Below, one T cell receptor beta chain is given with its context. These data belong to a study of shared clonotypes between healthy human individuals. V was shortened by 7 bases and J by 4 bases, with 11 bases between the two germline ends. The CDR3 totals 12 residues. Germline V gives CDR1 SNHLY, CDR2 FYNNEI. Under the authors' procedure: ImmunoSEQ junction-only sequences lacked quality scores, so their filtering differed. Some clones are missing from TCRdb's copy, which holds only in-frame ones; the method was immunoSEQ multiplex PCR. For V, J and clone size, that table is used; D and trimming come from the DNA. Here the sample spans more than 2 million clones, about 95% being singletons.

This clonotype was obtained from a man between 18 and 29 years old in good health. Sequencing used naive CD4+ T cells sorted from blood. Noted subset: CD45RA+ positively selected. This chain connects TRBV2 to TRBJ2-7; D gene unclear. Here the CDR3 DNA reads TGTGCCAGCACCGCCTCCCTTTACGAGCAGTACTTC. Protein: CASTASLYEQYF.